Below are 8 T cell receptor beta chains sequenced from a single sample in a study of a mutant IDH1 vaccine in newly diagnosed glioma. Profiling relied on immunoSEQ multiplex PCR, and the TCRdb table lists in-frame clones only, not all of them. The table includes tens of thousands of clones, approximately 83% detected once. Stated time point: baseline, week 1 (first vaccination visit). Regarding treatment: pre-vaccination baseline after standard-of-care therapy. This material consisted of PBMCs, taken from a glioma patient treated with radiotherapy, temozolomide or both. The receptors were sampled from a woman between 45 and 65 years old with glioma.

Only a few counts were recorded for this clone. V usage is TRBV28 and J usage is TRBJ1-5; unclear D gene. CDR1 is MDHEN and CDR2 is SYDVKM in the germline V gene. This CDR3 contains 11 residues. Trimming removed 5 bases at V and 7 bases at J, with 6 bases between. CDR3 coding DNA: TGTGCCAGCAGTATGGGCCAGCCCCAGCATTTT. Amino acid sequence: CASSMGQPQHF.

CDR3 in amino acids: CASSTGQSSGNTIYF. CDR3 bases: TGTGCCAGTAGTACTGGACAGTCTTCTGGAAACACCATATATTTT. V usage is TRBV19 and J usage is TRBJ1-3; a possible D gene is TRBD1 (6 bases). Trimming took 4 bases from V and 1 from J, leaving 11 bases between them. This CDR3 spans 15 amino acids. CDR1 and CDR2 from the germline V gene are LNHDA and SQIVND (reference sequence).

This chain joins TRBV5-4 and TRBJ1-1; TRBD1 is a possible D gene (6 bases). This CDR3 comprises 15 residues. V shed 0 bases and J shed 4 bases, with 13 bases lying between them. The germline gives CDR1 SGHNT, CDR2 YYREEE (reference sequence). The CDR3 protein is CASSLEGVRGTEAFF. CDR3 nucleotides: TGTGCCAGCAGCTTGGAGGGGGTCAGGGGCACTGAAGCTTTCTTT.

This chain joins TRBV30 and TRBJ1-5, with a tentative D call TRBD1 (5 bases). Trimming stripped 4 bases from V and 6 bases from J, with 28 bases between. Germline CDR1 and CDR2: GTSNPN and SVGIG (reference sequence). The CDR3 runs to 18 residues. The CDR3, as DNA: TGTGCCTGGACCACGAGGGGAAATGGAACCCTGGGGAGTCAGCCCCAGCATTTT. It encodes CAWTTRGNGTLGSQPQHF.

This clone has just a few counts. The CDR3 is CASSESGGAYNEQFF. DNA for the CDR3: TGTGCCAGCAGTGAAAGCGGGGGGGCCTACAATGAGCAGTTCTTC. The J gene is TRBJ2-1, the V gene TRBV6-4; 10 nucleotides align to TRBD2. The CDR3 contains 15 residues. Germline CDR1 MRHNA, CDR2 SNTAGT. V was clipped by 3 bases and J by 2 bases; unmatched bases: 1.

The chain uses TRBV4-2 and TRBJ2-5; D is uncertain. The CDR3 loop spans 13 amino acids. CDR1 and CDR2 from the germline V gene are LGHNA and YNFKEQ. V shed 8 bases and J shed 3 bases, with 13 bases lying between them. CDR3: CASAALEKETQYF. CDR3 nucleotides: TGTGCCAGCGCCGCTTTAGAGAAAGAGACCCAGTACTTC.

This clone came up once. The genes are TRBV29-1 and TRBJ2-1; no clear D. V lost 4 bases and J 0 bases, leaving 7 bases between the germline ends. Germline V gives CDR1 SQVTM, CDR2 ANQGSEA. The CDR3 totals 13 residues. As DNA, the CDR3 is TGCAGCGTTGTTGTCGGCTCCTACAATGAGCAGTTCTTC. This encodes CSVVVGSYNEQFF.

The chain is built from TRBV4-1 and TRBJ1-4, with D perhaps matching TRBD1 (5 bases). Germline V gene lookup returns CDR1 MGHRA and CDR2 YSYEKL. This CDR3 comprises 22 residues. Trimming pared 0 bases from V and 0 bases from J, leaving 26 bases between. This CDR3 is CASSQDRGAAGGFEATNEKLFF. CDR3 DNA sequence: TGCGCCAGCAGCCAAGATCGTGGGGCGGCTGGGGGTTTTGAGGCAACTAATGAAAAACTGTTTTTT.